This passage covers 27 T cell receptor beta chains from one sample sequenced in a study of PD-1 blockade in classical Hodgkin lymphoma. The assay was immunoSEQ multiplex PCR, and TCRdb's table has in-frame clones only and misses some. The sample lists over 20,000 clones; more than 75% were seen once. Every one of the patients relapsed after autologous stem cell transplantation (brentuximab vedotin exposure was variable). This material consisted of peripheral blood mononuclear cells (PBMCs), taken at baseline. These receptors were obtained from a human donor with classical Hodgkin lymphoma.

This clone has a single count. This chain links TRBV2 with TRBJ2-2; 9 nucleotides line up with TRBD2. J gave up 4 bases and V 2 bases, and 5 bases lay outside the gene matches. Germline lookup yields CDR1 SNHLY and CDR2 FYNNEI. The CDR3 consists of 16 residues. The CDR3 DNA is TGTGCCAGCAGTGAACGGACTAGCGCGAGCACCGGGGAGCTGTTTTTT. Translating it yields CASSERTSASTGELFF. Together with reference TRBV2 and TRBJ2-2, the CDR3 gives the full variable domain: EPEVTQTPSHQVTQMGQEVILRCVPISNHLYFYWYRQILGQKVEFLVSFYNNEISEKSEIFDDQFSVERPDGSNFTLKIRSTKLEDSAMYFCASSERTSASTGELFFGEGSRLTVL.

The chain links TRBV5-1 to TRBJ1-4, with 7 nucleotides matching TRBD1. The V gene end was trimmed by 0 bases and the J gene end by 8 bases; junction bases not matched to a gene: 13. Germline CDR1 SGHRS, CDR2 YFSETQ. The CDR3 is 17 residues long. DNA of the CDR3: TGCGCCAGCAGCTTGGAAGGAGGGGGCAGTAAAGGCGAAAAACTGTTTTTT. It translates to CASSLEGGGSKGEKLFF.

The DNA of the CDR3 is TGTGCCAGCAGCTCCCCCCGGGCATTCCCTGGGGAGACCCAGTACTTC. Translating it yields CASSSPRAFPGETQYF. This chain connects TRBV7-2 to TRBJ2-5; no clear D gene. The CDR3 length is 16 residues. The ends were cut back, 4 bases at V and 5 bases at J, with 20 bases in the middle. Germline V gene data show CDR1 as SGHTA and CDR2 as FQGNSA.

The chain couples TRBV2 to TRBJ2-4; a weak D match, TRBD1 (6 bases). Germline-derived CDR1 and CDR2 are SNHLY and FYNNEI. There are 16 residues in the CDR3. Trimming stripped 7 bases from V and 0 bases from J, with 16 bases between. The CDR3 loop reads CASNRDHDIAKNIQYF. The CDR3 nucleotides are TGTGCCAGCAACAGGGACCACGACATAGCCAAAAACATTCAGTACTTC.

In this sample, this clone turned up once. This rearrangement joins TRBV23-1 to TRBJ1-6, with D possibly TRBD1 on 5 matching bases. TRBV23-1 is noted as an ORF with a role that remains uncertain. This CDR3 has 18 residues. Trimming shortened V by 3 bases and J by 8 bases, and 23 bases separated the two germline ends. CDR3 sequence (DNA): TGCGCCAGCAGTCATCCCGGGGCGGAAACTCCTGATCATTCACCCCTCCACTTT. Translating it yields CASSHPGAETPDHSPLHF.

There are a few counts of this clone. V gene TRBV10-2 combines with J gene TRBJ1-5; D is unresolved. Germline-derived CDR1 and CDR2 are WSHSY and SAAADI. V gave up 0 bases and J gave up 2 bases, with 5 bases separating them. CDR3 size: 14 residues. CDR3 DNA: TGCGCCAGCAGTGAGTCGTCAGGCAATCAGCCCCAGCATTTT. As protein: CASSESSGNQPQHF.

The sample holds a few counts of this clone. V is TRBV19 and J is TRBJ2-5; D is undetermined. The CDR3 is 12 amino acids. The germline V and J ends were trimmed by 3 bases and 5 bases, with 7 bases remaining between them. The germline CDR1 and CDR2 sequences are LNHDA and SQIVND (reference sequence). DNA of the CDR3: TGTGCCAGTAGTATGGGCAGGGAGACCCAGTACTTC. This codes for CASSMGRETQYF.

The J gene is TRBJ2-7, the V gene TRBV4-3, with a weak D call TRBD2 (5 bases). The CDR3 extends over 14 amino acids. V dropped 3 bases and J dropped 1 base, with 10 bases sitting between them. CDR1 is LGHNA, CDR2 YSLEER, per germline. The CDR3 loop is CASSHYRGSYEQYF. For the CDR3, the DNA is TGCGCCAGCAGCCACTATCGAGGGTCCTACGAGCAGTACTTC.

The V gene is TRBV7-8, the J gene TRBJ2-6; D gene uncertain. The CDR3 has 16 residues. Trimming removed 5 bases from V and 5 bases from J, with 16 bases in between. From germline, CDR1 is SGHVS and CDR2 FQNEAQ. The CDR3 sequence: CASSPYPQSRANVLTF. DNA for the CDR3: TGTGCCAGCAGCCCATACCCACAAAGTCGGGCCAACGTCCTGACTTTC.

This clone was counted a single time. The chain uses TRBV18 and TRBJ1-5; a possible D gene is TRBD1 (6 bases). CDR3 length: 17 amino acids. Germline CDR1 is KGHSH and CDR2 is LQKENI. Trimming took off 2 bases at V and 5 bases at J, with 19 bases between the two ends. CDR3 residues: CASSPGYRALTYQPQHF. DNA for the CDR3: TGTGCCAGCTCACCAGGGTACAGGGCCCTGACCTATCAGCCCCAGCATTTT. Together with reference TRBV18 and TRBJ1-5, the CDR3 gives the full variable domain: NAGVMQNPRHLVRRRGQEARLRCSPMKGHSHVYWYRQLPEEGLKFMVYLQKENIIDESGMPKERFSAEFPKEGPSILRIQQVVRGDSAAYFCASSPGYRALTYQPQHFGDGTRLSIL.

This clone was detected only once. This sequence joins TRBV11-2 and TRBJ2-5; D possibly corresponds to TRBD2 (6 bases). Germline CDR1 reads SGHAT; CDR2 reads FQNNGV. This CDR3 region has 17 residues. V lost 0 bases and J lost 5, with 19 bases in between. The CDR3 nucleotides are TGTGCCAGCAGCTTAGATCAGTGGGGACTTGGAGGTGAGACCCAGTACTTC. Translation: CASSLDQWGLGGETQYF.

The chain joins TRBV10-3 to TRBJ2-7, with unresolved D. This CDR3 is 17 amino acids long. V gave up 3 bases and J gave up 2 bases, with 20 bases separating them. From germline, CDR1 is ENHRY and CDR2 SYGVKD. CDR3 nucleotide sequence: TGTGCCATCAGTGATCCCGTCCTGGCAGAGCCTACCTACGAGCAGTACTTC. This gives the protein CAISDPVLAEPTYEQYF.

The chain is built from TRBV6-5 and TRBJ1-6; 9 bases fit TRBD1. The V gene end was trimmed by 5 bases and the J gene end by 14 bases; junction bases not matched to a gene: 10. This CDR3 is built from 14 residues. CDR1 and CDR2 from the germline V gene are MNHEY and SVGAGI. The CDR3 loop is CASSADRGGYSLHF. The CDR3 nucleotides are TGTGCCAGCAGTGCGGACAGGGGCGGGTATTCCCTCCACTTT.

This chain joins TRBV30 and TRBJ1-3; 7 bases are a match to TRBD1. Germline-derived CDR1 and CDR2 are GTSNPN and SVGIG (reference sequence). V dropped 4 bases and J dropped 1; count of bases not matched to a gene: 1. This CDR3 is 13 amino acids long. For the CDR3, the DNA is TGTGCCTGGAAGGGGGCTTCTGGAAACACCATATATTTT. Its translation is CAWKGASGNTIYF. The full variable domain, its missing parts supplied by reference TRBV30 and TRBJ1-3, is SQTIHQWPATLVQPVGSPLSLECTVEGTSNPNLYWYRQAAGRGLQLLFYSVGIGQISSEVPQNLSASRPQDRQFILSSKKLLLSDSGFYLCAWKGASGNTIYFGEGSWLTVV.

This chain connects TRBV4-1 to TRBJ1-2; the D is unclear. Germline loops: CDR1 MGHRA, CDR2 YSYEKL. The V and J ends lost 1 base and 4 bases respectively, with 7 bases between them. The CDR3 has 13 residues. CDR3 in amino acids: CASSQVTSYGYTF. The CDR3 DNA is TGCGCCAGCAGCCAAGTGACTTCCTATGGCTACACCTTC.

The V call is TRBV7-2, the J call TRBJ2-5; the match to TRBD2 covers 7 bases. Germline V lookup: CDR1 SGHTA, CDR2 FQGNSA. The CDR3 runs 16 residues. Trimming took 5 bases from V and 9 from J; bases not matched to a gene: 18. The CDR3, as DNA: TGTGCCAGCAGCCCCCGGCGAGGGCGGGGGTTTGGGGCCCAGTACTTC. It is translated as CASSPRRGRGFGAQYF.

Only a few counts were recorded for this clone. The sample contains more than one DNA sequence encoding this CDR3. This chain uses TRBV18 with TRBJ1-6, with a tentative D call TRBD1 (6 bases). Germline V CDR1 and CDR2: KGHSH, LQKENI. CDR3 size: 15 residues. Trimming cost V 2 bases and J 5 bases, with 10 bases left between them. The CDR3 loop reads CASSPGGGHNSPLHF. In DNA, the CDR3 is TGTGCCAGCTCACCAGGCGGGGGGCATAATTCACCCCTCCACTTT.

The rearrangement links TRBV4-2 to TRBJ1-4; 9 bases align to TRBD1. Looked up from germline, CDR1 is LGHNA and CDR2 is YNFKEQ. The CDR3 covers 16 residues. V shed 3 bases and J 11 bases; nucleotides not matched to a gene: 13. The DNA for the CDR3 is TGTGCCAGCAGCCATGACCCGTCGACAGGGGGTGGGAAACTGTTTTTT. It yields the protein CASSHDPSTGGGKLFF.

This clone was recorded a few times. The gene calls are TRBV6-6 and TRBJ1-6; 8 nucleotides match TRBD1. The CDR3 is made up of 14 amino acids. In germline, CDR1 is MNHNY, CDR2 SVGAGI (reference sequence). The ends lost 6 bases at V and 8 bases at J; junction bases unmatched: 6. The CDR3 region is CASRPTGEYSPLHF. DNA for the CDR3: TGTGCCAGCAGGCCGACAGGGGAGTATTCACCCCTCCACTTT.

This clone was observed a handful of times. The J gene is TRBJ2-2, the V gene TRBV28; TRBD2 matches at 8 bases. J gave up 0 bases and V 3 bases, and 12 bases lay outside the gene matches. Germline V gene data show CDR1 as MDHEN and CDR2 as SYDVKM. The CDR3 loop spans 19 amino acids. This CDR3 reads CASSFGSGLGKSNTGELFF. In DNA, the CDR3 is TGTGCCAGCAGTTTCGGGTCGGGACTAGGCAAATCGAACACCGGGGAGCTGTTTTTT.

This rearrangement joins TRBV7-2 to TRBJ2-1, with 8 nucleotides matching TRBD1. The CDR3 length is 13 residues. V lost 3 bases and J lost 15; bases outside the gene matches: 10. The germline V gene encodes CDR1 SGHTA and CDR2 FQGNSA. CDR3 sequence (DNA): TGTGCCAGCAGCTTTAGGGGACAGGTTAGGAGGTTCTTC. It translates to CASSFRGQVRRFF. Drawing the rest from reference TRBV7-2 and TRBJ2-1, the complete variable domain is GAGVSQSPSNKVTEKGKDVELRCDPISGHTALYWYRQSLGQGLEFLIYFQGNSAPDKSGLPSDRFSAERTGGSVSTLTIQRTQQEDSAVYLCASSFRGQVRRFFGPGTRLTVL.

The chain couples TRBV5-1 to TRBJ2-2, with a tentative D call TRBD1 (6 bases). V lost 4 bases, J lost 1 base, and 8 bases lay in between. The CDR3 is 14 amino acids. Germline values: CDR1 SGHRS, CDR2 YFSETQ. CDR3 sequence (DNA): TGCGCCAGCAGCCCGGGACAGAACACCGGGGAGCTGTTTTTT. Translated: CASSPGQNTGELFF. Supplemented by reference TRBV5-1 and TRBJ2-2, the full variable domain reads KAGVTQTPRYLIKTRGQQVTLSCSPISGHRSVSWYQQTPGQGLQFLFEYFSETQRNKGNFPGRFSGRQFSNSRSEMNVSTLELGDSALYLCASSPGQNTGELFFGEGSRLTVL.

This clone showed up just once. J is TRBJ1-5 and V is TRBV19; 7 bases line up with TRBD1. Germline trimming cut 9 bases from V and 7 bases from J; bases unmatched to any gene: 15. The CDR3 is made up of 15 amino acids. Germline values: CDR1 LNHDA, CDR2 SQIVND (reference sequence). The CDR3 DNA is TGTGCCAGCCCAGAGAGGCAGGGGGTGGAGCAGCCCCAGCATTTT. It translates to CASPERQGVEQPQHF.

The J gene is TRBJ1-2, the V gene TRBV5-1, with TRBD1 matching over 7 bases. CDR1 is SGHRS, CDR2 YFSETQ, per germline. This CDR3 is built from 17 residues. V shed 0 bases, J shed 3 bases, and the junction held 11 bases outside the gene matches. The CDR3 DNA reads TGCGCCAGCAGCTTGGGGGGGACAGTCTTATTCGACTATGGCTACACCTTC. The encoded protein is CASSLGGTVLFDYGYTF.

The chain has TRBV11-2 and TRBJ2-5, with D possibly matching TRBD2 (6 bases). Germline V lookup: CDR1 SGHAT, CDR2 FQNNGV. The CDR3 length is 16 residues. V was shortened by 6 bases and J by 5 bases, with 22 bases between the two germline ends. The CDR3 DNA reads TGTGCCAGCAGTCCATATGGGGTGACTAGTACGGAGACCCAGTACTTC. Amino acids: CASSPYGVTSTETQYF.

The CDR3 DNA reads TGTGCCAGCAGCTCACAGGGGGCCCACTATGGCTACACCTTC. This codes for CASSSQGAHYGYTF. The V call is TRBV7-9, the J call TRBJ1-2, with 9 bases fitting TRBD1. Germline lookup yields CDR1 SEHNR and CDR2 FQNEAQ (reference sequence). Germline trimming cut 4 bases from V and 3 bases from J; bases unmatched to any gene: 3. This CDR3 has 14 residues. Based on the CDR3 plus reference TRBV7-9 and TRBJ1-2, the full variable domain is DTGVSQNPRHKITKRGQNVTFRCDPISEHNRLYWYRQTLGQGPEFLTYFQNEAQLEKSRLLSDRFSAERPKGSFSTLEIQRTEQGDSAMYLCASSSQGAHYGYTFGSGTRLTVV.

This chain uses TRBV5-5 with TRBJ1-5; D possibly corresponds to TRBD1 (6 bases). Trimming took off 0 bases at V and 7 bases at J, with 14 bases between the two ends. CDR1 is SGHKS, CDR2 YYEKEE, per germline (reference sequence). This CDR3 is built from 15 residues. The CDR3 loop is CASSLGGHRSQPQHF. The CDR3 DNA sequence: TGTGCCAGCAGCTTGGGGGGACATAGGAGCCAGCCCCAGCATTTT.